This entry lists 23 T cell receptor beta chains sequenced from one sample in a study of Graves' ophthalmopathy and Graves' hyperthyroidism. For repertoire sequencing, the TCR beta CDR3 regions were amplified from RNA transcripts. The first-round RT-PCR employed HTBI primers together with the Qiagen OneStep RT-PCR kit. A multiplex PCR was then performed as the second round. TCRdb independently ran MiXCR on the multiplex PCR reads; one entry per CDR3 protein. Here the sample spans around 1,000,000 distinct CDR3 sequences, about 38% being singletons. The sample consisted of peripheral blood or thyroid tissue (not recorded which). Every receptor here comes from an adult man with Graves' hyperthyroidism.

This clonotype has ten or more counts. The J gene is TRBJ2-7, the V gene TRBV6-5, with D unresolved. Germline V lookup: CDR1 MNHEY, CDR2 SVGAGI. The CDR3 is made up of 14 amino acids. The V end was cut by 6 bases, the J end by 4 bases, with 16 bases between. The CDR3 region is CASRSPGGVYEQYF. CDR3 sequence (DNA): TGTGCCAGCAGGTCCCCCGGCGGAGTATACGAGCAGTACTTC.

The chain has TRBV10-3 and TRBJ2-2; TRBD2 matches 7 bases. Germline CDR1 reads ENHRY; CDR2 reads SYGVKD. The CDR3 has 16 amino acids. Trimming took 0 bases from V and 0 from J; bases not matched to a gene: 1. For the CDR3, the DNA is TGTGCCATCAGTGAGTCCGGGAGGACGAACACCGGGGAGCTGTTTTTT. Protein: CAISESGRTNTGELFF.

The chain combines TRBV10-3 with TRBJ1-5; the match to TRBD1 covers 7 bases. J gave up 2 bases and V 10 bases, and 5 bases lay outside the gene matches. Germline CDR1 reads ENHRY; CDR2 reads SYGVKD. The CDR3 extends over 13 amino acids. The CDR3 nucleotides are TGTGCCACCGCTACAGGGGGCAATCAGCCCCAGCATTTT. It specifies CATATGGNQPQHF.

The table lists this clonotype with a few counts. The V gene is TRBV5-4, the J gene TRBJ2-5, with 11 bases fitting TRBD2. The trim removed 2 bases at V and 4 bases at J, leaving 7 bases unmatched. Looked up from germline, CDR1 is SGHNT and CDR2 is YYREEE (reference sequence). The CDR3 covers 16 residues. CDR3 DNA: TGTGCCAGCAGCTTAAATTGGCTAGCGGGAGGAGAGACCCAGTACTTC. Translated: CASSLNWLAGGETQYF.

This clonotype came up many times. The J gene is TRBJ1-2, the V gene TRBV5-5; the D gene is possibly TRBD1 (5 bases). The CDR3 totals 14 residues. V gave up 5 bases and J gave up 4 bases, with 15 bases separating them. The germline gives CDR1 SGHKS, CDR2 YYEKEE (reference sequence). The CDR3 region has the DNA TGTGCCAGCAGGGACGACAGAACGAGCTATGGCTACACCTTC. It specifies CASRDDRTSYGYTF.

This clonotype appeared a few times. The rearrangement joins TRBV20-1 to TRBJ1-6; D is uncertain. In germline, CDR1 is DFQATT, CDR2 SNEGSKA (reference sequence). The V gene lost 0 bases and the J gene lost 1 base, with 10 bases spanning the gap. The CDR3 is 16 amino acids. CDR3 region: CSARDGRESYNSPLHF. CDR3 bases: TGCAGTGCTAGAGATGGGAGGGAATCCTATAATTCACCCCTCCACTTT.

This clonotype has only a few counts. V is TRBV12-5 and J is TRBJ2-2; 10 bases match TRBD1. The V and J ends lost 6 bases and 6 bases, in that order; junction bases with no gene match: 7. The germline gives CDR1 LGHNT, CDR2 FRNRAP. This CDR3 is 15 amino acids long. The DNA of the CDR3 is TGTGCTAGTGGAGACGGGACAGGGGTGCCCGGGGAGCTGTTTTTT. It encodes CASGDGTGVPGELFF. The full variable domain, its missing parts supplied by reference TRBV12-5 and TRBJ2-2, is DARVTQTPRHKVTEMGQEVTMRCQPILGHNTVFWYRQTMMQGLELLAYFRNRAPLDDSGMPKDRFSAEMPDATLATLKIQPSEPRDSAVYFCASGDGTGVPGELFFGEGSRLTVL.

This clonotype was picked up a small number of times. The V and J genes are TRBV20-1 and TRBJ1-6; no clear D gene. The CDR3 contains 14 residues. Germline V lookup: CDR1 DFQATT, CDR2 SNEGSKA (reference sequence). V dropped 2 bases and J dropped 9 bases, with 14 bases sitting between them. This chain's CDR3 is CSARRGRLGSPLHF. The CDR3 coding sequence is TGCAGTGCTAGAAGAGGACGTCTGGGTTCACCCCTCCACTTT.

This clonotype was seen ten or more times. The chain links TRBV29-1 to TRBJ2-5; the D gene could be TRBD1 or TRBD2 (5 bases each). Germline-derived CDR1 and CDR2 are SQVTM and ANQGSEA. CDR3 length: 15 amino acids. The V end was cut by 0 bases, the J end by 2 bases, with 13 bases between. The chain's CDR3 is CSVEEGETIQETQYF. CDR3 coding DNA: TGCAGCGTTGAAGAAGGGGAGACAATTCAAGAGACCCAGTACTTC.

This clonotype came up many times. V is TRBV19 and J is TRBJ1-6, with TRBD1 matching 7 bases. Trimming cost V 3 bases and J 5 bases; bases outside gene matches: 7. The germline V gene has CDR1 LNHDA and CDR2 SQIVND (reference sequence). The CDR3 spans 16 residues. For the CDR3, the DNA is TGTGCCAGTAGTATGGGACAGCAGATAGATAATTCACCCCTCCACTTT. It translates to CASSMGQQIDNSPLHF.

This rearrangement joins TRBV29-1 to TRBJ1-1; TRBD1 aligns across 8 bases. CDR3 length: 14 residues. The germline V gene encodes CDR1 SQVTM and CDR2 ANQGSEA. CDR3 loop: CTLGGRQGLTEAFF. For the CDR3, the DNA is TGCACCCTTGGGGGAAGACAGGGGTTGACTGAAGCTTTCTTT.

This clonotype has ten or more counts. CDR3 in DNA: TGCGCCAGCAGCTCGGATAAAGGAAACAGAGAAGCTTTCTTT. Its translation is CASSSDKGNREAFF. The chain joins TRBV5-1 to TRBJ1-1; D unresolved. This CDR3 comprises 14 residues. Looked up from germline, CDR1 is SGHRS and CDR2 is YFSETQ. Trimming removed 3 bases at V and 8 bases at J, with 17 bases between.

At least ten counts were recorded for this clonotype. The rearrangement links TRBV7-2 to TRBJ1-1; 7 bases align to TRBD1. The germline gives CDR1 SGHTA, CDR2 FQGNSA. The CDR3 is made up of 13 amino acids. V shed 7 bases and J 5 bases; nucleotides not matched to a gene: 7. CDR3: CASNIQGRTEAFF. DNA for the CDR3: TGTGCCAGCAATATACAGGGGAGGACTGAAGCTTTCTTT.

The V and J genes are TRBV6-1 and TRBJ2-5; 11 nucleotides line up with TRBD2. The CDR3 sequence is 17 residues long. V lost 6 bases and J lost 0; bases outside the gene matches: 9. Germline CDR1 MNHNS, CDR2 SASEGT. CDR3 nucleotide sequence: TGTGCCAGCAGACTAGCGGGAGAAGGACTGTACCAAGAGACCCAGTACTTC. It specifies CASRLAGEGLYQETQYF.

The J gene is TRBJ2-7, the V gene TRBV25-1, with 9 bases fitting TRBD1. Trimming at V came to 4 bases and at J to 4 bases, leaving 8 bases not matched to a gene. The germline V gene encodes CDR1 MGHDK and CDR2 SYGVNS. This CDR3 comprises 15 residues. In nucleotides, the CDR3 is TGTGCCAGCAGTGGCTACGGGACAGGGCCTTACGAGCAGTACTTC. Protein: CASSGYGTGPYEQYF.

The sample holds many counts of this clonotype. The CDR3 spells CSASPGPRRGEKLFF. The CDR3 DNA sequence: TGCAGTGCCTCACCTGGCCCCCGAAGAGGGGAAAAACTGTTTTTT. J is TRBJ1-4 and V is TRBV20-1; D uncertain. Trimming removed 6 bases from V and 8 bases from J, with 22 bases in between. The CDR3 consists of 15 residues. Germline lookup yields CDR1 DFQATT and CDR2 SNEGSKA (reference sequence).

The J gene is TRBJ2-2, the V gene TRBV11-2, with 12 bases matching TRBD1. Germline assignment: CDR1 SGHAT and CDR2 FQNNGV. The J segment lost 6 bases and the V segment lost 4 bases, leaving 3 bases of the junction unmatched. The CDR3 is 15 amino acids. The CDR3 spells CASSYRDRGPGELFF. CDR3 sequence (DNA): TGTGCCAGCAGCTACCGGGACAGGGGGCCCGGGGAGCTGTTTTTT.

The V and J genes are TRBV2 and TRBJ1-2, with a possible D match to TRBD1 (5 bases). CDR3 length: 13 amino acids. Germline V gene sequence: CDR1 SNHLY, CDR2 FYNNEI. V shed 6 bases and J shed 8 bases, with 16 bases lying between them. The CDR3 reads CASRRGGTSGYTF. The CDR3 bases are TGTGCCAGCAGGCGAGGAGGGACTAGCGGCTACACCTTC.

The rearrangement links TRBV29-1 to TRBJ1-2; the D is unclear. The CDR3 has 13 amino acids. From germline, CDR1 is SQVTM and CDR2 ANQGSEA. V was cut by 7 bases and J by 5 bases, with 17 bases left in between. The CDR3 is CSATAAGSYGYTF. CDR3 nucleotides: TGCAGCGCCACCGCGGCTGGATCTTATGGCTACACCTTC.

V gene TRBV2 combines with J gene TRBJ1-2; D unresolved. CDR3 length equals 12 residues. The ends were cut back, 2 bases at V and 4 bases at J, with 5 bases in the middle. Looked up from germline, CDR1 is SNHLY and CDR2 is FYNNEI. The CDR3 coding sequence is TGTGCCAGCAGTGAAAGTCGCTATGGCTACACCTTC. Translated, it gives CASSESRYGYTF. Looking up the rest from reference TRBV2 and TRBJ1-2 gives the full variable domain: EPEVTQTPSHQVTQMGQEVILRCVPISNHLYFYWYRQILGQKVEFLVSFYNNEISEKSEIFDDQFSVERPDGSNFTLKIRSTKLEDSAMYFCASSESRYGYTFGSGTRLTVV.

As for this clonotype: It may be a read error: a sequence one base away is much more abundant. The rearrangement links TRBV7-2 to TRBJ2-5, with D unresolved. Germline lookup yields CDR1 SGHTA and CDR2 FQGNSA. The CDR3 contains 14 residues. Trimming removed 5 bases at V and 7 bases at J, with 17 bases between. Here the CDR3 reads CTSSRTWPPTTQYF. The CDR3 DNA reads TGTACCAGCAGCCGAACTTGGCCTCCTACGACCCAGTACTTC. Based on the CDR3 plus reference TRBV7-2 and TRBJ2-5, the full variable domain is GAGVSQSPSNKVTEKGKDVELRCDPISGHTALYWYRQSLGQGLEFLIYFQGNSAPDKSGLPSDRFSAERTGGSVSTLTIQRTQQEDSAVYLCTSSRTWPPTTQYFGPGTRLLVL.

The table lists this clonotype with many counts. The chain links TRBV4-3 to TRBJ1-1; D gene unclear. V lost 0 bases to trimming and J lost 4 bases, with 9 bases between them. CDR3 length: 14 residues. Germline values: CDR1 LGHNA, CDR2 YSLEER. CDR3 residues: CASSQEYRGTEAFF. The DNA of the CDR3 is TGCGCCAGCAGCCAAGAATACCGCGGCACTGAAGCTTTCTTT.

The chain couples TRBV2 to TRBJ2-1, with D unresolved. V was pared by 3 bases and J by 4 bases, with 10 bases between. CDR1 is SNHLY and CDR2 is FYNNEI in the germline V gene. This CDR3 has 14 residues. Here the CDR3 reads CASSDEAGYNEQFF. DNA of the CDR3: TGTGCCAGCAGTGATGAGGCAGGTTACAATGAGCAGTTCTTC.